This is a list of T cell receptor beta chains from one sample in a study of blood T cell repertoires in COVID-19. Profiling relied on immunoSEQ multiplex PCR, and the TCRdb table lists in-frame clones only, not all of them. The sample contains approximately 250,000 clones, 70% to 90% of which appear only once. The sequencing input was PBMCs or T cells enriched from blood (not recorded which). These receptors came from a woman aged 55 to 70 in a cohort exposed to, infected with or recovered from COVID-19 (not recorded which). Both conserved end residues are trimmed from each CDR3. Each record gives: J gene, V gene, CDR3 protein.

>TRBJ2-1|TRBV7-2
ASSDLAGSNEQF
>TRBJ1-6|TRBV5-1
ASSLVSGGQRGSSYNSPLH
>TRBJ2-2|TRBV5-1
ASSYGLAGGGELF
>TRBJ1-4|TRBV7-2
ASSSDRGPNEKLF
>TRBJ2-3|TRBV24-1
ATSTSVTDTQY
>TRBJ1-5|TRBV28
ASSYYDRSNQPQH
>TRBJ2-3|TRBV6-4
ASRETSGRTDTQY
>TRBJ2-1|TRBV19
ASSITFAGGVRNEQF
>TRBJ2-7|TRBV28
ASSPPRASGYEQY
>TRBJ2-7|TRBV6-5
ASSYSRVTIYEQY
>TRBJ2-7|TRBV3-1/TRBV3-2
ASSQGRPGHEQY
>TRBJ2-7|TRBV19
ASRLAGGPYEQY
>TRBJ2-3|TRBV7-6
ASSPQTSFRTSTDTQY
>TRBJ2-1|TRBV5-1
ASSLGGTTNEQF
>TRBJ1-4|TRBV28
ASRGGEWSEKLF
>TRBJ2-1|TRBV19
ASSRTSGRAHEQF
>TRBJ2-3|TRBV7-2
ASSSPSGAGLLTDTQY
>TRBJ2-1|TRBV2
ASSPTGNEQF
>TRBJ2-1|TRBV9
ASSSGTSVYNEQF
>TRBJ2-1|TRBV20-1
SASILAGANEQF
>TRBJ2-7|TRBV19
ASRPRDTLGHEQY
>TRBJ2-5|TRBV24-1
ATSDSLKETQY
>TRBJ2-7|TRBV7-8
ASSLFFQLTYEQY
>TRBJ2-3|TRBV7-2
ASSLRRGQKDTQY
>TRBJ2-7|TRBV7-9
ASSPPGLGGYEQY
>TRBJ2-7|TRBV11-2
ASSPLSSYEQY
>TRBJ2-2|TRBV6-2/TRBV6-3
ASSLRTSGTGELF
>TRBJ2-7|TRBV28
ASSSPAGGSYEQY
>TRBJ2-1|TRBV19
ASRGTSGDNEQF
>TRBJ2-1|TRBV24-1
ATSDFGTSGRASYNEQF
>TRBJ2-7|TRBV6-1
ASSVDAGTSGHEQY
>TRBJ1-1|TRBV5-1
ASSPRTGGTEAF
>TRBJ1-5|TRBV27
ASSLGRGSSNQPQH
>TRBJ1-2|TRBV5-6
ASSYRQGNYGYT
>TRBJ2-1|TRBV12-3/TRBV12-4
ASSLYNEQF
>TRBJ1-6|TRBV2
ASSRQGNSPLH
>TRBJ2-4|TRBV5-1
ASSLGGYENIQY
>TRBJ1-6|TRBV6-5
ASTGTGGNSPLH
>TRBJ2-1|TRBV7-9
ASSEDRSYNEQF
>TRBJ2-1|TRBV20-1
SATEWDEQF
>TRBJ2-7|TRBV6-5
ASSYTGTSGNYEQY
>TRBJ2-1|TRBV6-2/TRBV6-3
ASSYVLSGAGEQF
>TRBJ2-7|TRBV7-9
ASSDRREGDYEQY
>TRBJ1-4|TRBV18
ASSPRGGPNEKLF
>TRBJ2-7|TRBV28
ASSPIGSVSYEQY
>TRBJ2-7|TRBV19
ASSLEAGPYYEQY
>TRBJ1-1|TRBV5-4
ASSLGGLGKALNTEAF
>TRBJ2-2|TRBV7-3
ASSLVQGAGELF
>TRBJ1-4|TRBV19
ASSTPVLGTGGEKLF